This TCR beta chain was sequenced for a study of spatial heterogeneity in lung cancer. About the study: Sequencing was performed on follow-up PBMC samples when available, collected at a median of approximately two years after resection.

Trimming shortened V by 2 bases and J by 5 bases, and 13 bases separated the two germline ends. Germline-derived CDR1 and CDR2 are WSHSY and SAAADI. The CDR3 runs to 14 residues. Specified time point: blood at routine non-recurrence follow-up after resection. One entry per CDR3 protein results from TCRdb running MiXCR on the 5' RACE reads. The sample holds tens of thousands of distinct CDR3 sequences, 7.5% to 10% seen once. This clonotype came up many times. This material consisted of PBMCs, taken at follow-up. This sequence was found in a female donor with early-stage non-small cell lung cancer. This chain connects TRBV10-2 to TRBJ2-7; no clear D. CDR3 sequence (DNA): TGCGCCAGCAGTGAGGCCGGAAGCCGCCACGAGCAGTACTTC. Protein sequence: CASSEAGSRHEQYF.